The T cell receptor beta chain under discussion was sequenced for a study of shared clonotypes between healthy human individuals. Overall study: Donors consisted of a couple of women and a few men between 18 and 49.

Findings of the study overall: Sharing across four donors was highest in naive CD4 (approximately 5%) and lowest in memory CD8 (0.4%).

The data were produced by immunoSEQ multiplex PCR, yet TCRdb's version contains in-frame clones alone and is incomplete. Here the sample spans millions of clones, 85% to 95% being singletons. Splitting the CD4+ cells yielded a CD45RA+ naive subset and a CD45RA-negative memory subset. As regards this clone: Its matching antigen is unknown.

The sequencing input was naive CD4+ T cells sorted from blood. Described subset: CD45RA+ positively selected. This receptor was taken from a man younger than 35 in good health.

CDR3 nucleotide sequence: TGTGCCAGCAGTTTATTACCGCAGGTAGCGGGAGGATCCGAGCAGTACTTC. Translated, it gives CASSLLPQVAGGSEQYF. V usage is TRBV27 and J usage is TRBJ2-7, with 10 bases matching TRBD2. Losses at the gene ends were 1 base for V and 6 bases for J; bases not matched to a gene: 12. The CDR3 is made up of 17 amino acids. CDR1 and CDR2 from the germline V gene are MNHEY and SMNVEV (reference sequence).